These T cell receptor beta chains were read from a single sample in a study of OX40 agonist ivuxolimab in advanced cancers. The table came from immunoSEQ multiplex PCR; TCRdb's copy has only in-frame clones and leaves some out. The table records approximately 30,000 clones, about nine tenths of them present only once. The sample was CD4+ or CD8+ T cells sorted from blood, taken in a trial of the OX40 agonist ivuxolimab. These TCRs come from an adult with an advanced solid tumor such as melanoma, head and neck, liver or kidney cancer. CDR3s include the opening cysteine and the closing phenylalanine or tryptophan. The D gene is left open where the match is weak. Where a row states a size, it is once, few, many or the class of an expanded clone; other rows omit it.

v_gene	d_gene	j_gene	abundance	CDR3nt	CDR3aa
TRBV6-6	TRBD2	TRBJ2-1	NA	TGTGCCAGCAGTTACCCCTGGACTAGCGAGTACAATGAGCAGTTCTTC	CASSYPWTSEYNEQFF
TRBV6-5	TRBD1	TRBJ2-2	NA	TGTGCCAGCAGTTACTCCTTCTCAGGGGGCGGGGAGCTGTTTTTT	CASSYSFSGGGELFF
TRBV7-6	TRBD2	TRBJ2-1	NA	TGTGCCAGCAGCCGAGCGGGAGGGCCGTGGAATGAGCAGTTCTTC	CASSRAGGPWNEQFF
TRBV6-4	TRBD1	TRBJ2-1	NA	TGTGCCAGCAGAGAACAGGGGGCTTTTCGGAATGAGCAGTTCTTC	CASREQGAFRNEQFF
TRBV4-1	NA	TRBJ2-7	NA	TGCGCCAGCAGCCCGACGGCTAGCGCAGGGGACGAGCAGTACTTC	CASSPTASAGDEQYF
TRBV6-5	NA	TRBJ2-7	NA	TGTGCCAGCAGTTACCTCGAGGACGACGAGCAGTACTTC	CASSYLEDDEQYF
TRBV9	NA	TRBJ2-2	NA	TGTGCCAGCAGCGTAGTGGGGGAGGCGAACACCGGGGAGCTGTTTTTT	CASSVVGEANTGELFF
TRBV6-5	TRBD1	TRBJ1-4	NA	TGTGCCAGCAGCTCCGGGACAGGGGATGGAAAACTGTTTTTT	CASSSGTGDGKLFF
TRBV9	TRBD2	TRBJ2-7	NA	TGTGCCAGCAGCGTAGGAGGCGGGAGGGCCTACGAGCAGTACTTC	CASSVGGGRAYEQYF
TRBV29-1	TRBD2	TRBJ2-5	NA	TGCAGCGTTGTTTTCCACGGACTAGCGGGACCGGAGACCCAGTACTTC	CSVVFHGLAGPETQYF
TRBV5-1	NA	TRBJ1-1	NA	TGCGCCAGCAGCTTGGGGTTTGGGAACCCCCATGGGGCTTTCTTT	CASSLGFGNPHGAFF
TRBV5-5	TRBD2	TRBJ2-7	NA	TGTGCCAGCAGCTCCGGGCTAGCGGCCTACGAGCAGTACTTC	CASSSGLAAYEQYF
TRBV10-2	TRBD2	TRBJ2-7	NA	TGCGCCAGCAGTCTAGCGGGGGCATACGAGCAGTACTTC	CASSLAGAYEQYF
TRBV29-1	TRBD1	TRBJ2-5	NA	TGCAGCGTCCCTCAGACAGGGGGCGAAAAGACCCAGTACTTC	CSVPQTGGEKTQYF
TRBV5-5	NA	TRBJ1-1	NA	TGTGCCAGCAGCCTGCAAGGGACTGTGGTAGTAAGTTTAGCTGAAGCTTTCTTT	CASSLQGTVVVSLAEAFF
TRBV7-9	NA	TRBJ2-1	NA	TGTGCCAGCAGCTCACCGGAAGCGGCCACCTACAATGAGCAGTTCTTC	CASSSPEAATYNEQFF
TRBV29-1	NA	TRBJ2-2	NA	TGCAGCGCGACCGGAGGGGTCGGGGAGCTGTTTTTT	CSATGGVGELFF
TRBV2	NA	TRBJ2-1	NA	TGTGCCAGCAATTACCCCAGCGGAGACTCCTACAATGAGCAGTTCTTC	CASNYPSGDSYNEQFF
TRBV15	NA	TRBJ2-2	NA	TGTGCCACCAGCAGGCAGGAACTATCGACCGGGGAGCTGTTTTTT	CATSRQELSTGELFF
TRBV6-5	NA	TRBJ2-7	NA	TGTGCCAGCAGTTACGGGATGCAGGAGACCTACGAGCAGTACTTC	CASSYGMQETYEQYF
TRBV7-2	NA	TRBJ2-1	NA	TGTGCCAGCAACACGGGTTCTCGCTACAATGAGCAGTTCTTC	CASNTGSRYNEQFF
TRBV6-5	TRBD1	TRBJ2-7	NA	TGTGCCAGCAGTTACCGGGACAGGACCTACGAGCAGTACTTC	CASSYRDRTYEQYF
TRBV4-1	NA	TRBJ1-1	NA	TGCGCCAGCAGCCAATACAAAGGGGACCTGAACACTGAAGCTTTCTTT	CASSQYKGDLNTEAFF
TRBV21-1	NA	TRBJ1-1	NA	TGTGCCAGCAGCAAAAATGAGGCAGGCCGCACTGAAGCTTTCTTT	CASSKNEAGRTEAFF
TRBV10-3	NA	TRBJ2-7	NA	TGTGCCATCAGTGAGCCCCTTGGACGCTCCTACGAGCAGTACTTC	CAISEPLGRSYEQYF
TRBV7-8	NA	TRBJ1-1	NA	TGTGCCAGCAGCTTATCGGGGGTCACCCAAAGGAACACTGAAGCTTTCTTT	CASSLSGVTQRNTEAFF
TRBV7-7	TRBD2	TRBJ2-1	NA	TGTGCCAGCAGCTTAGCGGGACTAAATGAGCAGTTCTTC	CASSLAGLNEQFF
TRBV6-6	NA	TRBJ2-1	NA	TGTGCCAGCAGTTCCCTAGGGTTCCCTCGTCACAATGAGCAGTTCTTC	CASSSLGFPRHNEQFF
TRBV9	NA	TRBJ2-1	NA	TGTGCCAGCAGCGTAGTCGGGAACTACAATGAGCAGTTCTTC	CASSVVGNYNEQFF
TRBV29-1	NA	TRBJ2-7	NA	TGCAGCGTTGAGGGCGGGGAAAGGTACGAGCAGTACTTC	CSVEGGERYEQYF
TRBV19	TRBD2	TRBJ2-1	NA	TGTGCCACTACCCTAGCGGGGGCCAATGAGCAGTTCTTC	CATTLAGANEQFF
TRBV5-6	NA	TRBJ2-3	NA	TGTGCCAGCAGCCCTTACACAGATACGCAGTATTTT	CASSPYTDTQYF
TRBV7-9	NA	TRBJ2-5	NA	TGTGCCAGCACCCCCCCGGGGAGCCGGGAGGAGACCCAGTACTTC	CASTPPGSREETQYF
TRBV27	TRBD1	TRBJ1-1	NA	TGTGCCAGCAGTTTATCGGACAGGGGAACTGAAGCTTTCTTT	CASSLSDRGTEAFF
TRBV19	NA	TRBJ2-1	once	TGTGCCAGTAGTATAGGAAAGCTACCTGAGTTCTTC	CASSIGKLPEFF
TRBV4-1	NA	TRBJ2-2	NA	TGCGCCAGCAGCCAAACTGGCGGGGAGCTGTTTTTT	CASSQTGGELFF
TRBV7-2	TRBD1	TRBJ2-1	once	TGTGCCAGCAGCTTAGATGGACAGGGGTTTCTTGAGCAGTTCTTC	CASSLDGQGFLEQFF
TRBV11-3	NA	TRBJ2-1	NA	TGTGCCAGCAGCTTAGATCTAGGGTTGGGAGGTGAGCAGTTCTTC	CASSLDLGLGGEQFF
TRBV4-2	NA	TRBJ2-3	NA	TGTGCCAGCAGCCCTCTCCCAGGAGCTCTCAGCACAGATACGCAGTATTTT	CASSPLPGALSTDTQYF
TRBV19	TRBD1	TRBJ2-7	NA	TGTGCCAGTAGTACCTATACAGGGGGCGATTTCTACGAGCAGTACTTC	CASSTYTGGDFYEQYF
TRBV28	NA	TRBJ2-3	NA	TGTGCCAGCAGTTTATTTGCAGATACGCAGTATTTT	CASSLFADTQYF
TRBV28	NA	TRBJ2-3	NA	TGTGCCAGCAGTTTGGGCGGGAACCCAGATACGCAGTATTTT	CASSLGGNPDTQYF
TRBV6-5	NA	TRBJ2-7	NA	TGTGCCAGCAGTCCAAGGAATACCTACGAGCAGTACTTC	CASSPRNTYEQYF